The 17 T cell receptor beta chains in this list originate from one sample, sequenced in a study of post-analysis software for immune sequencing data (dated by TCRdb to about 2015). Their cognate antigens are unknown. The method behind the library was PCR. TCRdb names Illumina HiSeq 2500 as the instrument used. To reduce PCR and sequencing biases, unique molecular identifiers were built into the TCR beta cDNA libraries. The public reads were quality trimmed at Q25 with fastp and then assembled into clones with MiXCR by TCRdb, keeping productive beta chains. Every CDR3 protein is listed once, alongside the most common genes and DNA of its rows. Here the sample has approximately 350,000 distinct CDR3 sequences; roughly 38% occur a single time. 13% of the sample is in the top ten clones. Beyond this particular receptor, the publication reports: Patients showed significantly higher frequencies than controls for roughly five TRBV segments, among them TRBV5-6, TRBV5-1 and TRBV20-1.

The sequenced sample was blood. These receptors came from a girl aged 10-17 years with multiple sclerosis.

The sample holds many counts of this clonotype. The chain joins TRBV27 to TRBJ2-1; 8 bases are shared with TRBD2. The CDR3 sequence is 15 residues long. CDR1 is MNHEY and CDR2 is SMNVEV in the germline V gene (reference sequence). Trimming took 4 bases from V and 6 from J; bases not matched to a gene: 8. The CDR3 here is CASSSGTRASNEQFF. CDR3 nucleotides: TGTGCCAGCAGTTCAGGGACTAGAGCATCCAATGAGCAGTTCTTC.

There are a few counts of this clonotype. V gene TRBV7-2 combines with J gene TRBJ2-7; 8 nucleotides align to TRBD1. The CDR3 contains 16 residues. V shed 5 bases, J shed 3 bases, and the junction held 12 bases outside the gene matches. From germline, CDR1 is SGHTA and CDR2 FQGNSA. The CDR3 region is CASSALLNRGDYEQYF. For the CDR3, the DNA is TGTGCCAGCAGCGCTCTTTTAAACAGGGGGGACTACGAGCAGTACTTC.

Remarks on this clonotype: The junction departs from the called germline gene at one end, perhaps through a read error. The chain joins TRBV10-3 to TRBJ2-1, with 8 nucleotides matching TRBD1. From germline, CDR1 is ENHRY and CDR2 SYGVKD. The CDR3 sequence is 13 residues long. The CDR3, as DNA: TGTGCCATGGGGACAGGACCCCCCAATGAGCGGTTCTTC. Translating it yields CAMGTGPPNERFF.

This clonotype was found a few times. J is TRBJ1-6 and V is TRBV12-3 or TRBV12-4; 7 nucleotides match TRBD1. J gave up 7 bases and V 3 bases, and 9 bases lay outside the gene matches. CDR3 length equals 16 residues. In DNA, the CDR3 is TGTGCCAGCAGTTTGACAGGGTTTGGCATCAATTCACCCCTCCACTTT. This codes for CASSLTGFGINSPLHF.

The rearrangement joins TRBV29-1 to TRBJ2-5; TRBD1 agrees at 7 bases. The trim removed 3 bases at V and 5 bases at J, leaving 12 bases unmatched. Per germline, CDR1 SQVTM and CDR2 ANQGSEA. The CDR3 has 15 residues. CDR3 in amino acids: CSVERVRGSWETQYF. DNA for the CDR3: TGCAGCGTTGAGAGGGTCAGGGGGTCCTGGGAGACCCAGTACTTC.

In this sample, this clonotype turned up a few times. The chain is built from TRBV10-3 and TRBJ2-1; 9 nucleotides line up with TRBD1. J gave up 3 bases and V 4 bases, and 4 bases lay outside the gene matches. The CDR3 contains 15 residues. Per germline, CDR1 ENHRY and CDR2 SYGVKD. CDR3 sequence (DNA): TGTGCCATCAGTGTAAGGGACAGGGTCTACAATGAGCAGTTCTTC. Amino acids: CAISVRDRVYNEQFF.

V and J are TRBV6-1 and TRBJ2-5; 11 bases line up with TRBD1. The J segment lost 6 bases and the V segment lost 6 bases, leaving 9 bases of the junction unmatched. The CDR3 contains 15 residues. Germline V gene sequence: CDR1 MNHNS, CDR2 SASEGT. DNA for the CDR3: TGTGCCAGCAGCCTAGCGGACAGGGGGCCGAAGACCCAGTACTTC. This encodes CASSLADRGPKTQYF.

The chain joins TRBV10-3 to TRBJ1-5, with 7 bases aligning to TRBD1. V shed 10 bases and J 4 bases; nucleotides not matched to a gene: 10. The CDR3 is 14 amino acids. Per germline, CDR1 ENHRY and CDR2 SYGVKD. The CDR3 is CATGAGGINQPQHF. The CDR3 nucleotides are TGTGCCACAGGGGCAGGGGGAATTAATCAGCCCCAGCATTTT.

Turning to this clonotype: A read error may account for a junction end that differs from germline. This chain uses TRBV12-3 or TRBV12-4 with TRBJ2-7; D is undetermined. The CDR3 has 13 amino acids. The CDR3 spells CASSLERAYEQYF. The DNA for the CDR3 is TGTGCCAGCAGCTTAGAAAGGGCCTACGAGCAGTACTTC.

V usage is TRBV3-1 and J usage is TRBJ2-1; 7 positions match TRBD1. This CDR3 spans 14 amino acids. V was pared by 1 base and J by 6 bases, with 3 bases of the junction left unmatched. In germline, CDR1 is LGHDT, CDR2 YNNKEL (reference sequence). The CDR3 DNA follows: TGTGCCAGCAGCCAAGCCTCAGGGGGCAATGAGCAGTTCTTC. As protein: CASSQASGGNEQFF.

The genes are TRBV24-1 and TRBJ2-1; 7 bases align to TRBD1. Germline V gene lookup returns CDR1 KGHDR and CDR2 SFDVKD. CDR3 size: 15 residues. V shed 2 bases and J 9 bases; nucleotides not matched to a gene: 9. CDR3 amino acids: CATSDSFRGTSEQFF. The CDR3 DNA reads TGTGCCACCAGTGATTCGTTCAGGGGGACGAGTGAGCAGTTCTTC.

This clonotype has only a few counts. V is TRBV4-1 and J is TRBJ2-1; 7 bases line up with TRBD1. The J segment lost 5 bases and the V segment lost 3 bases, leaving 7 bases of the junction unmatched. The CDR3 totals 15 residues. Germline V gene data show CDR1 as MGHRA and CDR2 as YSYEKL. This chain's CDR3 is CASSQRGQYHNEQFF. The CDR3 coding sequence is TGCGCCAGCAGCCAGAGGGGACAGTACCACAATGAGCAGTTCTTC.

A few counts support this clonotype. The chain joins TRBV29-1 to TRBJ2-7, with 8 bases lining up with TRBD1. The CDR3 length is 13 residues. Germline loops: CDR1 SQVTM, CDR2 ANQGSEA. The J segment lost 7 bases and the V segment lost 4 bases, leaving 9 bases of the junction unmatched. CDR3 protein: CSVGIDRGREQYF. The DNA for the CDR3 is TGCAGCGTTGGGATCGACAGGGGACGGGAGCAGTACTTC.

This clonotype was seen only a few times. The chain is built from TRBV7-9 and TRBJ2-1; no reliable D call. The CDR3 contains 14 residues. The V and J ends lost 1 base and 4 bases respectively, with 8 bases between them. Looked up from germline, CDR1 is SEHNR and CDR2 is FQNEAQ (reference sequence). CDR3 region: CASSLDAFYNEQFF. Here the CDR3 DNA reads TGTGCCAGCAGCTTAGATGCCTTTTACAATGAGCAGTTCTTC.

This clonotype appeared a few times. This chain connects TRBV10-3 to TRBJ2-5; D is perhaps TRBD1 or TRBD2 (5 bases each). Germline CDR1 and CDR2: ENHRY and SYGVKD. CDR3 length: 14 residues. V lost 8 bases to trimming and J lost 2 bases, with 15 bases between them. CDR3 in amino acids: CAIGSPGPQETQYF. The CDR3 coding sequence is TGTGCCATCGGGTCCCCGGGGCCTCAAGAGACCCAGTACTTC.

The chain has TRBV7-9 and TRBJ2-1, with D possibly matching TRBD2 (7 bases). CDR1 SEHNR and CDR2 FQNEAQ come from the germline V gene (reference sequence). The CDR3 spans 16 residues. Trimming removed 5 bases at V and 1 base at J, with 15 bases between. CDR3: CASSGRGGASYNEQFF. The CDR3 bases are TGTGCCAGCAGCGGTAGAGGGGGGGCGTCCTACAATGAGCAGTTCTTC.

The chain couples TRBV6-4 to TRBJ2-3, with D tentatively TRBD2 (7 bases). V shed 6 bases and J shed 3 bases, with 19 bases lying between them. CDR3 size: 16 residues. Germline-derived CDR1 and CDR2 are MRHNA and SNTAGT. For the CDR3, the DNA is TGTGCCAGCAGCCCGACAGTGGGGGGGCGGACAGATACGCAGTATTTT. Its protein product is CASSPTVGGRTDTQYF.